The clone carrying this T cell receptor beta chain has ten or more counts. This CDR3 comprises 15 residues. Trimming left V 6 bases short and J 0 bases short, with 12 bases between. The data stem from a study of T cells in Graves' hyperthyroidism and ophthalmopathy. Amplification targeted TCR beta CDR3 regions from RNA transcripts. Using the HTBI primer set, a first-round RT-PCR was run on the TCR CDR3. MiXCR was run by TCRdb on the multiplex PCR reads, yielding one entry per CDR3 protein. The sample contains around 620,000 distinct CDR3 sequences, 13% to 15% of which appear only once. Together with thyroid ultrasound, orbital computed tomography, serum thyroxine and TRAb, clinical symptoms were used for diagnoses.

The chain uses TRBV12-3 or TRBV12-4 and TRBJ1-5; D gene ambiguous. Specimen: blood. This TCR was recovered from a woman aged 18-35 years with Graves' ophthalmopathy. CDR3 protein: CASSLGGYSNQPQHF. Written as DNA, the CDR3 is TGTGCCAGCAGCTTGGGAGGGTATAGCAATCAGCCCCAGCATTTT.